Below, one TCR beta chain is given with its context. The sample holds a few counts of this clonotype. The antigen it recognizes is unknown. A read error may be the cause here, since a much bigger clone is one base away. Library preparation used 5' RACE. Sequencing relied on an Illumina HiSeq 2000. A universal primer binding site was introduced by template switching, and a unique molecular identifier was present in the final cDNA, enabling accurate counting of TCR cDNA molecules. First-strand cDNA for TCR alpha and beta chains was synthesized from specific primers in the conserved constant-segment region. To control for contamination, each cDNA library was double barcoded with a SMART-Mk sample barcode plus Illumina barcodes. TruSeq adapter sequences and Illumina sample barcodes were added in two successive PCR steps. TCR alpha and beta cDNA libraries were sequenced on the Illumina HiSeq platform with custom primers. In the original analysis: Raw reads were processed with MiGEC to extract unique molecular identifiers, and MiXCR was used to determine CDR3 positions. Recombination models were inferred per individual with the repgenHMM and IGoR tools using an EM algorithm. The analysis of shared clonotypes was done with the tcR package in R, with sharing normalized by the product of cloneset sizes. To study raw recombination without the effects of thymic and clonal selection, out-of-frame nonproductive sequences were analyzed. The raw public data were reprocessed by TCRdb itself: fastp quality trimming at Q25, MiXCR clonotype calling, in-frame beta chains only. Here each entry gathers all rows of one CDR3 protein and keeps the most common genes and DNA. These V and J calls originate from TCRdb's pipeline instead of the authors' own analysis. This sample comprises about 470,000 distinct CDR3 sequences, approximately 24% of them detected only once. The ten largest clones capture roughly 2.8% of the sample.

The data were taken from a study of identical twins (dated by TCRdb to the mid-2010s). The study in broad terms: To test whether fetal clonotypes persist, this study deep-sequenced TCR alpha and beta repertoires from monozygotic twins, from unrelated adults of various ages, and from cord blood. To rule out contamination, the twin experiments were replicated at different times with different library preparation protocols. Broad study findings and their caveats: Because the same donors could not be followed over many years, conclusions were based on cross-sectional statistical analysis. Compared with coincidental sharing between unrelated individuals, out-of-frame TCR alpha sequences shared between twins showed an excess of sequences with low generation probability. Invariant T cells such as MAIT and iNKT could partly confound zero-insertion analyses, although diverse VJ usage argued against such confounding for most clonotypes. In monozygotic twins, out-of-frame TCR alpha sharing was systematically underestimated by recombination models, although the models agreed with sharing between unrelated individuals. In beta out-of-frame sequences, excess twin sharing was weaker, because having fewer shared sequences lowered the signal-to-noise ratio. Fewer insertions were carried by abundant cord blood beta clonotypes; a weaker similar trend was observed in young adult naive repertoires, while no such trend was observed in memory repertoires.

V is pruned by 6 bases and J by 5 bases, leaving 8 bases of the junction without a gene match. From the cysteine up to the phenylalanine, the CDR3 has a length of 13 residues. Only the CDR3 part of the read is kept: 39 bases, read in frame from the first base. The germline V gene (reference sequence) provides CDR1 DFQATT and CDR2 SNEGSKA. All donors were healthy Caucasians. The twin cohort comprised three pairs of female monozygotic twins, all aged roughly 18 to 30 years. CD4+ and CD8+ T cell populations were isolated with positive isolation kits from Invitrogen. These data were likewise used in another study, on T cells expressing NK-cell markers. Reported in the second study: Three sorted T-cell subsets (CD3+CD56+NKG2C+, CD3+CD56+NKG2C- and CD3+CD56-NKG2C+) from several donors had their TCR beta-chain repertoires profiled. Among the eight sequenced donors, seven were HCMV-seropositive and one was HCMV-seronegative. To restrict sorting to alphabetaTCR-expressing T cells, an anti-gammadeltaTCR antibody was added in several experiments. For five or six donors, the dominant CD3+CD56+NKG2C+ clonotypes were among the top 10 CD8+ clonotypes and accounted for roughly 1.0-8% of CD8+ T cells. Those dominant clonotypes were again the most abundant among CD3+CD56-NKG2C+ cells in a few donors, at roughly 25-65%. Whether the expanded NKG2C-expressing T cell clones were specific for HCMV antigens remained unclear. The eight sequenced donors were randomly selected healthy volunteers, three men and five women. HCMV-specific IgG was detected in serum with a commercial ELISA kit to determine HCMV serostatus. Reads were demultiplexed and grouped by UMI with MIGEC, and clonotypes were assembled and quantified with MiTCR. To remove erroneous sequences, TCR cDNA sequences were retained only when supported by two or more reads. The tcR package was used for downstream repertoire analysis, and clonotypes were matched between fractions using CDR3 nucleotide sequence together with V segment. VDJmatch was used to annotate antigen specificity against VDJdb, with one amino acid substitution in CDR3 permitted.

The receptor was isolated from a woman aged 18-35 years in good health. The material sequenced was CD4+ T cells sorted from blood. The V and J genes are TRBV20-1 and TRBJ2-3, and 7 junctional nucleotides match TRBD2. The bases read TGCAGTGCGGGGGGGAGGGTTGTAGATACGCAGTATTTT. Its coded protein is CSAGGRVVDTQYF.